The 4 T cell receptor beta chains reported below all come from one sample, sequenced in a study of cytomegalovirus exposure and HLA in healthy donors. PCR amplification relied on 60 Vbeta primers (plus 13 Jbeta primers). Sequenced by immunoSEQ multiplex PCR; TCRdb stores in-frame clones only, minus some. The table has roughly 180,000 clones, roughly a tenth seen once; the top ten hold 1% to 1.5%. Sequenced material: PBMCs. These receptors were collected from a woman aged 30 to 39 in good health and CMV-seropositive.

This sequence joins TRBV9 and TRBJ1-4; tentative D call: TRBD1 (5 bases). V lost 0 bases to trimming and J lost 7 bases, with 13 bases between them. The CDR3 covers 15 residues. Germline V gives CDR1 SGDLS, CDR2 YYNGEE. As DNA, the CDR3 is TGTGCCAGCAGCGTAGAAAAGGGGCAGGTTGAAAAACTGTTTTTT. Its protein is CASSVEKGQVEKLFF.

This clone was observed a handful of times. The CDR3 is CSGRQGARETQYF. CDR3 in DNA: TGCAGCGGGCGACAGGGGGCGAGAGAGACCCAGTACTTC. V is TRBV29-1 and J is TRBJ2-5; 10 bases fit TRBD1. Germline CDR1 is SQVTM and CDR2 is ANQGSEA. V was pared by 7 bases and J by 4 bases, with 6 bases of the junction left unmatched. The CDR3 has 13 residues.

This clone has only a few counts. The gene calls are TRBV7-9 and TRBJ2-7, with TRBD2 identical over 9 bases. V lost 5 bases and J lost 3; bases outside the gene matches: 5. The length of the CDR3 is 14 residues. Germline CDR1 and CDR2: SEHNR and FQNEAQ (reference sequence). The chain's CDR3 is CASSPSGTNYEQYF. The CDR3, as DNA: TGTGCCAGCAGCCCTAGCGGGACCAACTACGAGCAGTACTTC.

The V gene is TRBV7-3, the J gene TRBJ1-2, with D perhaps matching TRBD1 (6 bases). CDR1 is SGHTA and CDR2 is FQGTGA in the germline V gene. CDR3 length: 15 residues. Trimming shortened V by 5 bases and J by 0 bases, and 13 bases separated the two germline ends. The CDR3 nucleotides are TGTGCCAGCAGCGAGACCGGGACACCTAACTATGGCTACACCTTC. Protein product: CASSETGTPNYGYTF.